This TCR beta chain was retrieved from a study of blood T cell repertoires in COVID-19. At the level of the study: Material from acute and convalescent COVID-19 was sourced from the United States, Italy and Spain.

As processed by the authors: Amplification of reference gene primers was used by the study to estimate nucleated cell counts. The method was immunoSEQ multiplex PCR; TCRdb's version includes in-frame clones alone and lacks a portion of them. The D gene and trimming were derived from the DNA, and the V and J assignments and clone size from that table. The sample has tens of thousands of clones; around three quarters are singletons. Sequenced input: peripheral blood. This TCR was sampled from a human donor in a cohort sampled during active COVID-19.

This CDR3 is CASSLEGPIYARNTIYF. For the CDR3, the DNA is TGTGCCAGCAGCTTAGAGGGTCCCATTTACGCACGAAACACCATATATTTT. The chain carries TRBV3-1 (or the pseudogene TRBV3-2) and TRBJ1-3, with no clear D. Deletions cut 5 bases from V and 5 bases from J, with 22 bases between. CDR1 is LGHDT, CDR2 YNNKEL, per germline (reference sequence). The CDR3 has 17 amino acids.